This TCR beta chain was profiled in a study of cytotoxic CD8 clonotypes in ibrutinib-treated CLL. Across the study: The group held approximately eleven relapsed/refractory and around 15 treatment-naive patients, with roughly 17 IGHV unmutated.

Investigators sought sequencing depths of between 1 in 200,000 and 1 in 1 million T cells. The assay was immunoSEQ multiplex PCR, and TCRdb's table has in-frame clones only and misses some. The sample lists around 91,000 clones, just over 85% occurring once. This clone was seen once. As yet, its antigen is unknown. Study-wide results and caveats: Clonality was higher at baseline than in age-matched healthy donors and tracked circulating CD8+ T-cell counts. Public clonotypes proved infrequent, and on treatment they shrank or remained steady.

Deletions cut 2 bases from V and 6 bases from J, with 7 bases between. There are 13 residues in the CDR3. Germline CDR1 and CDR2: LNHDA and SQIVND (reference sequence). This TCR derives from a human donor with chronic lymphocytic leukemia. The source material was PBMCs, sampled before ibrutinib treatment. The chain combines TRBV19 with TRBJ1-4, with D possibly TRBD1 on 6 matching bases. The CDR3 sequence: CASSINRDEKLFF. DNA of the CDR3: TGTGCCAGTAGTATAAACAGGGATGAAAAACTGTTTTTT. Full variable domain (remainder filled in from reference TRBV19 and TRBJ1-4): DGGITQSPKYLFRKEGQNVTLSCEQNLNHDAMYWYRQDPGQGLRLIYYSQIVNDFQKGDIAEGYSVSREKKESFPLTVTSAQKNPTAFYLCASSINRDEKLFFGSGTQLSVL.